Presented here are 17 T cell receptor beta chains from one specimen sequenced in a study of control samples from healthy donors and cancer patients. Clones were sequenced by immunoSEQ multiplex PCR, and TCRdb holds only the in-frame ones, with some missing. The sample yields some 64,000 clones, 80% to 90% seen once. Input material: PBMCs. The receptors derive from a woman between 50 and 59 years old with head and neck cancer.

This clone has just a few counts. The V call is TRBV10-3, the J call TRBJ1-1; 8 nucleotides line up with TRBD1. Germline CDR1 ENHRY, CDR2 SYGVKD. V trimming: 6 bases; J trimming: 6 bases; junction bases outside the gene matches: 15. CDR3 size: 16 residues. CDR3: CAISRSQTGDMSEAFF. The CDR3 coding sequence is TGTGCCATCAGCAGATCCCAGACAGGGGATATGTCTGAAGCTTTCTTT.

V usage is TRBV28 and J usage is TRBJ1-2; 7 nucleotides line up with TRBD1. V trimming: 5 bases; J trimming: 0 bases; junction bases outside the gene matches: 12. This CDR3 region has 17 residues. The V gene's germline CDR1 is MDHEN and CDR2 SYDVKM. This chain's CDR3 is CASSTLDRKPPNYGYTF. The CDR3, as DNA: TGTGCCAGCAGTACCCTGGACAGGAAACCTCCTAACTATGGCTACACCTTC.

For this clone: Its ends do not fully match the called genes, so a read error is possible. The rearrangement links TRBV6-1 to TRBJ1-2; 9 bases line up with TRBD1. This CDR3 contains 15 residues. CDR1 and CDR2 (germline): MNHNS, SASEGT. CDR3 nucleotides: TGTGCCAGCAGGGAAGCCGGGACAGGGCTAAATGGCTACACCTTC. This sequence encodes CASREAGTGLNGYTF.

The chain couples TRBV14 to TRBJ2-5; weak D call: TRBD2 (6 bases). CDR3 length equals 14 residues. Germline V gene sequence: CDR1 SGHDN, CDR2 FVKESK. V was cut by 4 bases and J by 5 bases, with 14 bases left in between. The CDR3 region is CASSREVEWETQYF. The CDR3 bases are TGTGCCAGCAGCCGGGAGGTTGAATGGGAGACCCAGTACTTC.

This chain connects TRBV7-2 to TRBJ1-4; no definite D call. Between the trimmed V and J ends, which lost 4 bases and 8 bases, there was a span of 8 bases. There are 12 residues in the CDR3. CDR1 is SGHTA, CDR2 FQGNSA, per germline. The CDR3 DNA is TGTGCCAGCAGCTCGAGGCCGGAAAAACTGTTTTTT. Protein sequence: CASSSRPEKLFF.

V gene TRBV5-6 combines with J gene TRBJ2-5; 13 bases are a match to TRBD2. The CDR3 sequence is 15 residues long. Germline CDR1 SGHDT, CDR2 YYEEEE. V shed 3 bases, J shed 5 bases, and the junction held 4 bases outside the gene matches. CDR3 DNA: TGTGCCAGCAGCTCCACGGGACTAGCGGGGGAGACCCAGTACTTC. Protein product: CASSSTGLAGETQYF.

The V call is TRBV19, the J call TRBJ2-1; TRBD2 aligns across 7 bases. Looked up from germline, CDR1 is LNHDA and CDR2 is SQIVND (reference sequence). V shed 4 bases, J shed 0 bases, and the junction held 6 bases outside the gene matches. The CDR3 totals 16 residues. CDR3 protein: CASSTKRGSSYNEQFF. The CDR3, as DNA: TGTGCCAGTAGTACTAAGCGGGGAAGCTCCTACAATGAGCAGTTCTTC.

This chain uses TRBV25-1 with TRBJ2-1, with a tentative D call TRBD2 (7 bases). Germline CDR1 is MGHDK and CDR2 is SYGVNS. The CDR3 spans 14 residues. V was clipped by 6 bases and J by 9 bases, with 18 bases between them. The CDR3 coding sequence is TGTGCCAGCAGGATAGGAGGGGGGGGTGGTGAGCAGTTCTTC. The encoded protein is CASRIGGGGGEQFF.

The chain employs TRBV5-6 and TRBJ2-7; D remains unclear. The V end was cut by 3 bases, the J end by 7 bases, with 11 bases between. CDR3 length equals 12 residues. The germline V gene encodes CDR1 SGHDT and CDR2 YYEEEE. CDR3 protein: CASSSPLGEQYF. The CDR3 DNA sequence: TGTGCCAGCAGCTCGCCCCTGGGGGAGCAGTACTTC.

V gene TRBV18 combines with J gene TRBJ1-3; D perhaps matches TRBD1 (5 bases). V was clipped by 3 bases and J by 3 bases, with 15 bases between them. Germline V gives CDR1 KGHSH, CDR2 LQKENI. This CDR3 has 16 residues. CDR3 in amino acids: CASSPPWAGSGNTIYF. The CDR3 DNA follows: TGTGCCAGCTCACCGCCTTGGGCAGGGAGTGGAAACACCATATATTTT.

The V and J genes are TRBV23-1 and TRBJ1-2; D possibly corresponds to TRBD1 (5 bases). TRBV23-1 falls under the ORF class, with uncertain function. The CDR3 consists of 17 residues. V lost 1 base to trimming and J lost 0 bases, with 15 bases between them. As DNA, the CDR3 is TGCGCCAGCAGTCAATTCCAGGCGCAGGGTTCTAACTATGGCTACACCTTC. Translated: CASSQFQAQGSNYGYTF.

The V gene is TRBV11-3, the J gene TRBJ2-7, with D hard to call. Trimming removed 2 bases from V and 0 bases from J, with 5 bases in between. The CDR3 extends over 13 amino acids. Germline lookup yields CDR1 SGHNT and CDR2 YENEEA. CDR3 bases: TGTGCCAGCAGCTTATTCCCCTCCTACGAGCAGTACTTC. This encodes CASSLFPSYEQYF.

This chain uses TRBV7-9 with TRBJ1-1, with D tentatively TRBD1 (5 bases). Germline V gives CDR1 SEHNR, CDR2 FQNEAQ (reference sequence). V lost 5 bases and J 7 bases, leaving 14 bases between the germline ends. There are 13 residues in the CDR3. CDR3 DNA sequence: TGTGCCAGCAGCCCCGAGTGGGGGGGTGAAGCTTTCTTT. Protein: CASSPEWGGEAFF. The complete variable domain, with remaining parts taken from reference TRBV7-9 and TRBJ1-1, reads DTGVSQNPRHKITKRGQNVTFRCDPISEHNRLYWYRQTLGQGPEFLTYFQNEAQLEKSRLLSDRFSAERPKGSFSTLEIQRTEQGDSAMYLCASSPEWGGEAFFGQGTRLTVV.

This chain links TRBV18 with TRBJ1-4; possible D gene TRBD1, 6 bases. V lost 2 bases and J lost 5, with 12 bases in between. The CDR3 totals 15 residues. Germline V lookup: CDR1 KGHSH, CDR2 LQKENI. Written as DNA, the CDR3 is TGTGCCAGCTCACCAGGCAGGGGCCAGAATGAAAAACTGTTTTTT. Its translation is CASSPGRGQNEKLFF. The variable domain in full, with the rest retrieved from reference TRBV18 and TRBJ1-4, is NAGVMQNPRHLVRRRGQEARLRCSPMKGHSHVYWYRQLPEEGLKFMVYLQKENIIDESGMPKERFSAEFPKEGPSILRIQQVVRGDSAAYFCASSPGRGQNEKLFFGSGTQLSVL.

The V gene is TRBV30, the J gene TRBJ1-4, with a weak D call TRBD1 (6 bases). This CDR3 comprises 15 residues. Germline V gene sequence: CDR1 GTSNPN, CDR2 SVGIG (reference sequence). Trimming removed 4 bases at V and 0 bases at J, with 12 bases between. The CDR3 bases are TGTGCCTGGACAGGGGACACGGCAACTAATGAAAAACTGTTTTTT. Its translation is CAWTGDTATNEKLFF.

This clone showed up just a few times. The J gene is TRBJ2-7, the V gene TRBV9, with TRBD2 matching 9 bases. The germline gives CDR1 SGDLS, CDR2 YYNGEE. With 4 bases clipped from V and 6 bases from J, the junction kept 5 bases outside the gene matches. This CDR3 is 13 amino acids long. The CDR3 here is CASSLGTSSEQYF. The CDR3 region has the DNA TGTGCCAGCAGCCTGGGGACTAGCAGCGAGCAGTACTTC.

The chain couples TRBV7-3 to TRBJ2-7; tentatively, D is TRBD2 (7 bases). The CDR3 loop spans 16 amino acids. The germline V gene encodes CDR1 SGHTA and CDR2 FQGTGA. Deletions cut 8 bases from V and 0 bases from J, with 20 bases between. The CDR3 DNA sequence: TGTGCCAGCTCCTTAATGGCACGGGGGGCCTCCTACGAGCAGTACTTC. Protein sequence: CASSLMARGASYEQYF.